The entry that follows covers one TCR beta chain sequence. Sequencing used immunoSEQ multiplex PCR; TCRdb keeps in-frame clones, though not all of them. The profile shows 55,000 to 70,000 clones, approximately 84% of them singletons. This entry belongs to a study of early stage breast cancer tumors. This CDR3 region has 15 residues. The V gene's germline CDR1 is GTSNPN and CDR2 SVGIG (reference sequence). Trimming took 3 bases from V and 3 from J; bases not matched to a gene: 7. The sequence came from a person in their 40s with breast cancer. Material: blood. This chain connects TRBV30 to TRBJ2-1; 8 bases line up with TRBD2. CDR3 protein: CAWRALAGYYNEQFF. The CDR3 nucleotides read TGTGCCTGGAGGGCTCTAGCGGGCTACTACAATGAGCAGTTCTTC.